This is a list of T cell receptor beta chains from one sample in a study of blood T cell repertoires in COVID-19. The repertoire was sequenced with immunoSEQ multiplex PCR; TCRdb's copy has only in-frame clones and lacks some. The sample lists over 250,000 clones; roughly nine tenths were seen once. Specimen: peripheral blood. The receptor source for this set is a woman in her twenties or thirties with COVID-19, enrolled during active disease. The conserved cysteine and the conserved F or W are not part of the CDR3 here. Fields, in order: CDR3 length, V gene, J gene, CDR3 protein.

length: 16; V: TRBV5-6; J: TRBJ1-2; CDR3: ASSFRPGTATFSYGYT
length: 13; V: TRBV28; J: TRBJ2-1; CDR3: ASCSGRAQYNEQF
length: 12; V: TRBV19; J: TRBJ2-1; CDR3: ASRAEGRYNEQF
length: 12; V: TRBV4-1; J: TRBJ2-7; CDR3: ASSRETSIYEQY
length: 14; V: TRBV11-2; J: TRBJ2-7; CDR3: ASSLDFGGAIYEQY
length: 13; V: TRBV7-2; J: TRBJ2-1; CDR3: ASSFRTVHHNEQF
length: 14; V: TRBV6-1; J: TRBJ1-1; CDR3: ASSAGQGRESTEAF
length: 12; V: TRBV24-1; J: TRBJ2-5; CDR3: ATSDLDSQETQY
length: 14; V: TRBV15; J: TRBJ2-3; CDR3: ATSRDRGIRTDTQY
length: 14; V: TRBV15; J: TRBJ2-2; CDR3: ATSRRLAQSTGELF